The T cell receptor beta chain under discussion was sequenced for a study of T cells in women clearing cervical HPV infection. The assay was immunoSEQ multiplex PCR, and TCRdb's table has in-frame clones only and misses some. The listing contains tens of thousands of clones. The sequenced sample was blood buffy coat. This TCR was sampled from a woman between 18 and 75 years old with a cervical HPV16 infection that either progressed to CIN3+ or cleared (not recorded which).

The chain's CDR3 is CSAPRQGGSYEQYF. The sequenced part of the CDR3 DNA is TGCAGTGCCCCTCGGCAGGGGGGTTCCTACGAG. V is TRBV20-1 and J is TRBJ2-7, with a weak D call TRBD1 (7 bases). The missing CDR3 end, 3 residues past where the read stops, is filled in from the germline J gene. The germline gives CDR1 DFQATT, CDR2 SNEGSKA (reference sequence). This CDR3 has 14 residues. Trimming removed 6 bases at V and 1 base at J, with 16 bases between.